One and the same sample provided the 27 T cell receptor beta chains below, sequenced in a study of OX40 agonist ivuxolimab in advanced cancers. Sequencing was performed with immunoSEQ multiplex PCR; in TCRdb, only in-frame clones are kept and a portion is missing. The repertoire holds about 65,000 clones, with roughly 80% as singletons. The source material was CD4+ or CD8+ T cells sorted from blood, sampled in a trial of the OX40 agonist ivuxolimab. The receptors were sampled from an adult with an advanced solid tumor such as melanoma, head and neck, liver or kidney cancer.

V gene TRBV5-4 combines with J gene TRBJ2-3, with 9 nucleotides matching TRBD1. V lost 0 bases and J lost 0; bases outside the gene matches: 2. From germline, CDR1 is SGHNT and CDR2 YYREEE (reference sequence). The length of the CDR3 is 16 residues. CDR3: CASSLGGTGSTDTQYF. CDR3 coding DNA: TGTGCCAGCAGCTTGGGCGGGACAGGGAGCACAGATACGCAGTATTTT.

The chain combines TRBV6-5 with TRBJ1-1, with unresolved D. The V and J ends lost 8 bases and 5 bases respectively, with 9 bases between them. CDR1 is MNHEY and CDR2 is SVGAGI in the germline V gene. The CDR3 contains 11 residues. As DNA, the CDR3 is TGTGCCAGCCGATCAAGGACTGAAGCTTTCTTT. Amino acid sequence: CASRSRTEAFF.

This CDR3 is CAWSAPGQSLELFF. CDR3 bases: TGTGCCTGGAGCGCCCCGGGACAGAGTTTGGAACTGTTTTTT. The chain combines TRBV30 with TRBJ1-4; 7 positions match TRBD1. Trimming took 3 bases from V and 12 from J; bases not matched to a gene: 13. The length of the CDR3 is 14 residues. CDR1 is GTSNPN and CDR2 is SVGIG in the germline V gene (reference sequence).

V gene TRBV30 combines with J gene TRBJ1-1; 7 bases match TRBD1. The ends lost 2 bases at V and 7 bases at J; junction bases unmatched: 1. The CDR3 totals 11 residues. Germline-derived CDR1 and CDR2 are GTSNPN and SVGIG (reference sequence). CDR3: CAWSWDSEAFF. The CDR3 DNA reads TGTGCCTGGAGTTGGGACAGTGAAGCTTTCTTT.

CDR3 coding DNA: TGTGCCAGCAGCCGCGGCCTTAGCGGAAGGAACAATGAGCAGTTCTTC. Translated: CASSRGLSGRNNEQFF. This sequence joins TRBV5-5 and TRBJ2-1; D may be TRBD2 (6 bases). V lost 4 bases and J 5 bases, leaving 19 bases between the germline ends. Looked up from germline, CDR1 is SGHKS and CDR2 is YYEKEE (reference sequence). The CDR3 is made up of 16 amino acids.

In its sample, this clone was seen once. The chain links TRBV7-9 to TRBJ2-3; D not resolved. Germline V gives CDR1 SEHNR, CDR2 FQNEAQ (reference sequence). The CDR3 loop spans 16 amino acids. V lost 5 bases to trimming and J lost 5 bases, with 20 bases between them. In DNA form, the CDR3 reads TGTGCCAGCAGCCCAGGCCCGGGCCGAATGATAGATACGCAGTATTTT. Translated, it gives CASSPGPGRMIDTQYF.

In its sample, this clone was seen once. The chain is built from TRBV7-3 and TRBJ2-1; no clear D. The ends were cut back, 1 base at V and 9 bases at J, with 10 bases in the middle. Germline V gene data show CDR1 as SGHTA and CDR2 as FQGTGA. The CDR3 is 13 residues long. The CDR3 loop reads CASSLSWASEQFF. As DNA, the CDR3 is TGTGCCAGCAGCTTAAGCTGGGCTAGTGAGCAGTTCTTC. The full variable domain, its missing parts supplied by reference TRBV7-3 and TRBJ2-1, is GAGVSQTPSNKVTEKGKYVELRCDPISGHTALYWYRQSLGQGPEFLIYFQGTGAADDSGLPNDRFFAVRPEGSVSTLKIQRTERGDSAVYLCASSLSWASEQFFGPGTRLTVL.

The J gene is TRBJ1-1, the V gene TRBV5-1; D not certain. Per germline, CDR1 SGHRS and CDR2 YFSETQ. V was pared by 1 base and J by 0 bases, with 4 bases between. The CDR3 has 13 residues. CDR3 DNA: TGCGCCAGCAGCTTGTTCCTGAACACTGAAGCTTTCTTT. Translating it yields CASSLFLNTEAFF.

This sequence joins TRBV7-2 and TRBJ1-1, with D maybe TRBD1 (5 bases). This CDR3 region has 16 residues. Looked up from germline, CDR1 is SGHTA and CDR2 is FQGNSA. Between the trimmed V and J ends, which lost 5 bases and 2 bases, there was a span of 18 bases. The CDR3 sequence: CASSPPGAGTNTEAFF. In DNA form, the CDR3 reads TGTGCCAGCAGCCCCCCTGGGGCAGGAACCAACACTGAAGCTTTCTTT.

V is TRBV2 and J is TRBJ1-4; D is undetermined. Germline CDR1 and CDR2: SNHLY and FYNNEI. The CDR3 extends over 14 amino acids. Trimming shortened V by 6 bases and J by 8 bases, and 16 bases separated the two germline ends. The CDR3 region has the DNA TGTGCCAGCAGGATGGGCAGTAGATTCGAAAAACTGTTTTTT. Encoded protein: CASRMGSRFEKLFF.

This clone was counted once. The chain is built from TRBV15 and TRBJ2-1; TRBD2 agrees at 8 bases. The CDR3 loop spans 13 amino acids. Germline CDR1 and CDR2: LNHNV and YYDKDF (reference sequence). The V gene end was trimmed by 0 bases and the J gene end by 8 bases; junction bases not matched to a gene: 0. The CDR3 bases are TGTGCCACCAGCAGAGAGCGGGAGGATGAGCAGTTCTTC. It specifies CATSREREDEQFF.

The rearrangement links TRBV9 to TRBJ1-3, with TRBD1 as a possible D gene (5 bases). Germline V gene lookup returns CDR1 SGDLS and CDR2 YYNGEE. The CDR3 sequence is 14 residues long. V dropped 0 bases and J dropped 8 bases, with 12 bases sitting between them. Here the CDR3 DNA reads TGTGCCAGCAGCGTAGATCCGGGAGGGGACACCATATATTTT. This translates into CASSVDPGGDTIYF.

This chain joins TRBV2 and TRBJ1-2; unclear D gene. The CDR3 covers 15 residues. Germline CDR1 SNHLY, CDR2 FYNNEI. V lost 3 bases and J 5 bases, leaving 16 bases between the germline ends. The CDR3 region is CASSEGAVRGYGYTF. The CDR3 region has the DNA TGTGCCAGCAGTGAGGGTGCAGTCCGGGGTTATGGCTACACCTTC.

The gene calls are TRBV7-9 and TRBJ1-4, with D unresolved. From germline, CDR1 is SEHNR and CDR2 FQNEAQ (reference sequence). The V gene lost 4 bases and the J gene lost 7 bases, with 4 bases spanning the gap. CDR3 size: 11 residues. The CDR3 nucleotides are TGTGCCAGCAGCTCGGGTGAAAAACTGTTTTTT. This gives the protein CASSSGEKLFF.

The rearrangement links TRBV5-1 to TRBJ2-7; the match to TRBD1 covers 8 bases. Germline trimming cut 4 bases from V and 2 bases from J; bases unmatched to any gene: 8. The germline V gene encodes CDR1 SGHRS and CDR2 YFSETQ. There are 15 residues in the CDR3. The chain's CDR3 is CASSTGGTGAYEQYF. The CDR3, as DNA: TGCGCCAGCAGCACGGGCGGGACAGGCGCCTACGAGCAGTACTTC.

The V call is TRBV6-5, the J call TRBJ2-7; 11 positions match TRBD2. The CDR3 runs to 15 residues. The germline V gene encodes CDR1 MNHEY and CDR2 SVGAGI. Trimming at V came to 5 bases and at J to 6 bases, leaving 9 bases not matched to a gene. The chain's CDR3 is CASSTIAGGQSEQYF. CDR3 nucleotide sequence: TGTGCCAGCAGTACGATAGCGGGAGGGCAGTCCGAGCAGTACTTC.

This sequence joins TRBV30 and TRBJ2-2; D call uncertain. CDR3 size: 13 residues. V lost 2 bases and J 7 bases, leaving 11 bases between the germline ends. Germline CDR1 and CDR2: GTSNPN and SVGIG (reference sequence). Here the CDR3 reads CAWSPSLHGELFF. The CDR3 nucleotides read TGTGCCTGGAGTCCCTCGTTACACGGGGAGCTGTTTTTT.

CDR3 nucleotide sequence: TGTGCCAGCAGTTACTCTAGGGGGGAGGGGACCCAGTACTTC. Protein product: CASSYSRGEGTQYF. This chain joins TRBV6-5 and TRBJ2-5; a possible D gene is TRBD2 (7 bases). V lost 0 bases to trimming and J lost 7 bases, with 12 bases between them. Germline V gene data show CDR1 as MNHEY and CDR2 as SVGAGI. The CDR3 is 14 residues long.

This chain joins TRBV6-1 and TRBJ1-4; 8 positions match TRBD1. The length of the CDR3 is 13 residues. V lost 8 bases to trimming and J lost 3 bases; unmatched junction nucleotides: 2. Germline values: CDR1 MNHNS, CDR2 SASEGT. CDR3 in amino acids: CASEGQANEKLFF. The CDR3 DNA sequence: TGTGCCAGCGAGGGACAGGCTAATGAAAAACTGTTTTTT.

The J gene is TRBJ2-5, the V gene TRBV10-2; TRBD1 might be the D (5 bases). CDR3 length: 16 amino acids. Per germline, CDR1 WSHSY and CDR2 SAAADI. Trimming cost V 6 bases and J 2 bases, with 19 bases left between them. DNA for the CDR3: TGCGCCAGCAGACACCCCCAGGGAAGGGGACAAGAGACCCAGTACTTC. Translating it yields CASRHPQGRGQETQYF.

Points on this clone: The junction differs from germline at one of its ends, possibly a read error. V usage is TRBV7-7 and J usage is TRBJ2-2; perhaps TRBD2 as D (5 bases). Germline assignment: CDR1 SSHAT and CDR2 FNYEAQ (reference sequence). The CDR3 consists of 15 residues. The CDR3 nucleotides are TGTGCTAGCAGCCAGTTGGCGGGCTTCACCGGGGAGCTGTTTTTT. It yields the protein CASSQLAGFTGELFF.

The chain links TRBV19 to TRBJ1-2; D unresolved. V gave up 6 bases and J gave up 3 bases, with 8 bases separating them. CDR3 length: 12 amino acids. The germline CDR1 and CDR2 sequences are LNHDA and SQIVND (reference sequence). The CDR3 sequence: CASRGDYYGYTF. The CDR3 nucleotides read TGTGCCAGTAGAGGTGACTACTATGGCTACACCTTC.

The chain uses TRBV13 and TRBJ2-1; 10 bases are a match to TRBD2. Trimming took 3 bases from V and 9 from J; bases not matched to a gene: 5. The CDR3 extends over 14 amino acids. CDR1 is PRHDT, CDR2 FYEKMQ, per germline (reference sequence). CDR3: CASSFLAGDLEQFF. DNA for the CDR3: TGTGCCAGCAGCTTCCTAGCGGGAGACCTTGAGCAGTTCTTC.

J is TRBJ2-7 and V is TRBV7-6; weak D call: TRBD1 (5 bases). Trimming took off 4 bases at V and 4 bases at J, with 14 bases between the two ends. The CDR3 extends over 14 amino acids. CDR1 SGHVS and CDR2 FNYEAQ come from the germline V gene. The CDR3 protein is CASSSIPQGYEQYV. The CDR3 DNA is TGTGCCAGCAGCTCGATCCCTCAGGGATACGAGCAGTACGTC.

CDR3 amino acids: CASSLAELLAGSEQFF. CDR3 sequence (DNA): TGCGCCAGCAGCTTGGCCGAGTTGCTAGCGGGAAGTGAGCAGTTCTTC. V usage is TRBV5-1 and J usage is TRBJ2-1; 9 bases line up with TRBD2. CDR1 and CDR2 (germline): SGHRS, YFSETQ. V lost 0 bases, J lost 9 bases, and 10 bases stayed unmatched. The CDR3 runs 16 residues.

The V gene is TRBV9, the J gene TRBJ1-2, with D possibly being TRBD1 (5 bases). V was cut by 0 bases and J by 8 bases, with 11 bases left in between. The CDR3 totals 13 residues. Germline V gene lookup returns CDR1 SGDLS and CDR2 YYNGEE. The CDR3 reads CASSVGRGIGYTF. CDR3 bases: TGTGCCAGCAGCGTAGGTAGGGGAATCGGCTACACCTTC.

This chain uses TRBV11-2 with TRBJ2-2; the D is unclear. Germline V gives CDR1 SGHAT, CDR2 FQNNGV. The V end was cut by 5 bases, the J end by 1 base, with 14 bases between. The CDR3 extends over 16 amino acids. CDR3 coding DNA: TGTGCCAGCAGCCCAGTCTCTAGAGGGAACACCGGGGAGCTGTTTTTT. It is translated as CASSPVSRGNTGELFF.